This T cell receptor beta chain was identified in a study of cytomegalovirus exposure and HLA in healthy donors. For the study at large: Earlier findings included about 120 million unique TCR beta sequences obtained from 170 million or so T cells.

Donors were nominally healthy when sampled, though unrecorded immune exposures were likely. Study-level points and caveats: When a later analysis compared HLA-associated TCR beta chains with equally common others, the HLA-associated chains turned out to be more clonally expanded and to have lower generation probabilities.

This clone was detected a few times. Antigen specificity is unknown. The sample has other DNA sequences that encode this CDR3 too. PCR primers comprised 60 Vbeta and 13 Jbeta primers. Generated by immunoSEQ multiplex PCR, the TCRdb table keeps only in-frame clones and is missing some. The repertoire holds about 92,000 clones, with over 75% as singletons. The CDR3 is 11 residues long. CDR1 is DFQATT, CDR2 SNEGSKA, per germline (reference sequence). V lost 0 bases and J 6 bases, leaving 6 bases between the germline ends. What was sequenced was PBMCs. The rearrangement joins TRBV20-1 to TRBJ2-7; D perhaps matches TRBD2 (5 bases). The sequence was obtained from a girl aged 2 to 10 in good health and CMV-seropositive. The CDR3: CSARDRGEQYF. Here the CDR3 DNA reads TGCAGTGCTAGAGATCGGGGCGAGCAGTACTTC.